The next 32 T cell receptor beta chains were all read from a single sample in a study of shared clonotypes between healthy human individuals. The data were produced by immunoSEQ multiplex PCR, yet TCRdb's version contains in-frame clones alone and is incomplete. The repertoire has fewer than 3 million clones, roughly 92% of them found once; the top ten carry about 0.36%. The sequenced material came from naive CD4+ T cells from PBMCs. This sample's subset: CD45RA+ positively selected. The receptors come from a man between 18 and 35 years old in good health. Some clones in this sample may be carry-over from other donors' samples.

This rearrangement joins TRBV2 to TRBJ2-7; D gene uncertain. Germline-derived CDR1 and CDR2 are SNHLY and FYNNEI. V was pared by 1 base and J by 2 bases, with 15 bases between. The CDR3 extends over 16 amino acids. CDR3 DNA sequence: TGTGCCAGCAGTGAAGACGGTCGAGTGCCCCCCTACGAGCAGTACTTC. This gives the protein CASSEDGRVPPYEQYF. Variable domain in full (rest from reference TRBV2 and TRBJ2-7): EPEVTQTPSHQVTQMGQEVILRCVPISNHLYFYWYRQILGQKVEFLVSFYNNEISEKSEIFDDQFSVERPDGSNFTLKIRSTKLEDSAMYFCASSEDGRVPPYEQYFGPGTRLTVT.

This clone has only one observation. Different DNA sequences within this sample yield the same CDR3. V is TRBV7-2 and J is TRBJ2-5, with D perhaps TRBD1 or TRBD2 (5 bases each). CDR1 is SGHTA and CDR2 is FQGNSA in the germline V gene. This CDR3 comprises 14 residues. V gave up 1 base and J gave up 5 bases, with 11 bases separating them. The CDR3 protein is CASSLDPGRETQYF. The CDR3 DNA reads as TGTGCCAGCAGCTTAGACCCGGGGCGGGAGACCCAGTACTTC.

This chain links TRBV27 with TRBJ2-3, with D possibly TRBD1 on 5 matching bases. This CDR3 spans 15 amino acids. V gave up 1 base and J gave up 2 bases, with 10 bases separating them. From germline, CDR1 is MNHEY and CDR2 SMNVEV (reference sequence). Here the CDR3 reads CASSLYPGNTDTQYF. DNA of the CDR3: TGTGCCAGCAGTTTATATCCAGGGAACACAGATACGCAGTATTTT.

The rearrangement uses TRBV7-9 and TRBJ2-1; TRBD2 matches 14 bases. The CDR3 sequence is 16 residues long. Germline lookup yields CDR1 SEHNR and CDR2 FQNEAQ (reference sequence). With 5 bases clipped from V and 9 bases from J, the junction kept 9 bases outside the gene matches. CDR3: CASSRKGLAGDSEQFF. DNA of the CDR3: TGTGCCAGCAGCCGAAAGGGACTAGCGGGAGACAGTGAGCAGTTCTTC.

The rearrangement joins TRBV9 to TRBJ2-5, with D perhaps TRBD1 or TRBD2 (5 bases each). CDR1 is SGDLS, CDR2 YYNGEE, per germline. Trimming removed 0 bases from V and 1 base from J, with 13 bases in between. CDR3 size: 16 residues. DNA for the CDR3: TGTGCCAGCAGCGTAGATCCCGGGACGGGCCAAGAGACCCAGTACTTC. This gives the protein CASSVDPGTGQETQYF. The variable domain in full, completed from reference TRBV9 and TRBJ2-5, reads DSGVTQTPKHLITATGQRVTLRCSPRSGDLSVYWYQQSLDQGLQFLIQYYNGEERAKGNILERFSAQQFPDLHSELNLSSLELGDSALYFCASSVDPGTGQETQYFGPGTRLLVL.

The gene calls are TRBV5-1 and TRBJ2-7; 7 bases line up with TRBD1. V shed 3 bases and J 5 bases; nucleotides not matched to a gene: 14. CDR3 size: 16 residues. CDR1 is SGHRS, CDR2 YFSETQ, per germline. CDR3 region: CASSSQMTGSGDEQYF. CDR3 DNA: TGCGCCAGCAGCTCTCAGATGACAGGGAGTGGGGACGAGCAGTACTTC.

The V gene is TRBV19, the J gene TRBJ1-1; 9 bases agree with TRBD1. Germline trimming cut 6 bases from V and 5 bases from J; bases unmatched to any gene: 10. The V gene's germline CDR1 is LNHDA and CDR2 SQIVND (reference sequence). The CDR3 runs 15 residues. The CDR3 loop is CASSTTGGISTEAFF. CDR3 DNA sequence: TGTGCCAGTAGCACGACAGGGGGTATTTCGACTGAAGCTTTCTTT.

The chain is built from TRBV18 and TRBJ2-2, with TRBD2 matching over 9 bases. V was pared by 3 bases and J by 4 bases, with 6 bases of the junction left unmatched. Germline values: CDR1 KGHSH, CDR2 LQKENI. The CDR3 is 16 amino acids. CDR3 amino acids: CASSPPASGITGELFF. The CDR3 coding sequence is TGTGCCAGCTCACCTCCAGCTAGCGGGATCACCGGGGAGCTGTTTTTT.

The chain carries TRBV7-7 and TRBJ2-3; D possibly matches TRBD1 or TRBD2 (7 bases each). V was cut by 2 bases and J by 5 bases, with 23 bases left in between. CDR1 and CDR2 from the germline V gene are SSHAT and FNYEAQ (reference sequence). CDR3 size: 18 residues. CDR3 residues: CASSLRLSQGRGRDTQYF. In DNA, the CDR3 is TGTGCCAGCAGCTTACGCCTATCACAGGGGAGGGGGCGAGATACGCAGTATTTT.

About this clone: This may come from a read error, since a much larger clone is one base off. This chain links TRBV5-5 with TRBJ2-7; 11 bases are a match to TRBD1. V trimming: 4 bases; J trimming: 2 bases; junction bases outside the gene matches: 5. The CDR3 has 15 residues. Per the germline V gene, CDR1 is SGHKS and CDR2 is YYEKEE (reference sequence). The CDR3 DNA sequence: TGTGCCAGCAGCGCCCGGGACAGGGGGGCCTACGAGCAGTACTTC. Its translation is CASSARDRGAYEQYF. The variable domain in full, completed from reference TRBV5-5 and TRBJ2-7, reads DAGVTQSPTHLIKTRGQQVTLRCSPISGHKSVSWYQQVLGQGPQFIFQYYEKEERGRGNFPDRFSARQFPNYSSELNVNALLLGDSALYLCASSARDRGAYEQYFGPGTRLTVT.

Only one count was recorded for this clone. The CDR3 loop reads CASSAGGSYEQYF. CDR3 in DNA: TGCGCCAGCAGCGCGGGCGGCTCCTACGAGCAGTACTTC. The chain uses TRBV5-1 and TRBJ2-7; D is possibly TRBD2 (5 bases). The germline V gene encodes CDR1 SGHRS and CDR2 YFSETQ. V was trimmed by 4 bases and J by 0 bases, leaving 8 bases between them. The CDR3 loop spans 13 amino acids.

This clone was detected once. The chain recombines TRBV5-1 with TRBJ1-4; 7 bases are shared with TRBD1. The CDR3 runs to 16 residues. Per germline, CDR1 SGHRS and CDR2 YFSETQ. The V segment lost 0 bases and the J segment 10 bases; nucleotides outside the gene matches: 12. The DNA of the CDR3 is TGCGCCAGCAGCTTGGGGGGCCAGACAGGGTTGGGAAAACTGTTTTTT. Translation gives CASSLGGQTGLGKLFF. The whole variable domain, filled in from reference TRBV5-1 and TRBJ1-4, reads KAGVTQTPRYLIKTRGQQVTLSCSPISGHRSVSWYQQTPGQGLQFLFEYFSETQRNKGNFPGRFSGRQFSNSRSEMNVSTLELGDSALYLCASSLGGQTGLGKLFFGSGTQLSVL.

V and J are TRBV18 and TRBJ1-2; D might be TRBD1 (6 bases). Trimming took off 0 bases at V and 1 base at J, with 12 bases between the two ends. CDR3 length: 16 residues. Germline V gives CDR1 KGHSH, CDR2 LQKENI. The CDR3 coding sequence is TGTGCCAGCTCACCACCGGGGGCAGGCCTTAACTATGGCTACACCTTC. This codes for CASSPPGAGLNYGYTF.

The CDR3 DNA reads as TGTGCCAGCAGTGAAGCGCCGGGCAGGGAGGGTGGCTACACCTTC. Translation gives CASSEAPGREGGYTF. The gene calls are TRBV2 and TRBJ1-2, with a weak D call TRBD1 (5 bases). The CDR3 length is 15 residues. V lost 0 bases and J 7 bases, leaving 15 bases between the germline ends. CDR1 and CDR2 from the germline V gene are SNHLY and FYNNEI.

The chain joins TRBV5-1 to TRBJ2-5; D not resolved. The germline gives CDR1 SGHRS, CDR2 YFSETQ. The CDR3 has 12 amino acids. Between the trimmed V and J ends, which lost 4 bases and 5 bases, there was a span of 9 bases. DNA for the CDR3: TGCGCCAGCAGCATCTTGGAGGAGACCCAGTACTTC. The encoded protein is CASSILEETQYF.

A few counts support this clone. V and J are TRBV7-6 and TRBJ2-1; possible D gene TRBD1, 6 bases. This CDR3 is 13 amino acids long. V shed 6 bases and J shed 10 bases, with 16 bases lying between them. The V gene's germline CDR1 is SGHVS and CDR2 FNYEAQ. The CDR3 bases are TGTGCCAGCAGACAAGCGAGCGGACAGGAGCAGTTCTTC. Amino acid sequence: CASRQASGQEQFF.

CDR3 nucleotide sequence: TGTGCCAGCTCACCACAATGGGGGATAGACGCCGGGGAGCTGTTTTTT. Its translation is CASSPQWGIDAGELFF. The V and J genes are TRBV18 and TRBJ2-2; D might be TRBD1 or TRBD2, each matching 5 bases. Germline CDR1 and CDR2: KGHSH and LQKENI. The ends were cut back, 1 base at V and 6 bases at J, with 15 bases in the middle. The CDR3 runs to 16 residues.

The chain combines TRBV2 with TRBJ1-1, with D uncertain. This CDR3 is 13 amino acids long. CDR1 and CDR2 from the germline V gene are SNHLY and FYNNEI. Trimming removed 6 bases from V and 4 bases from J, with 12 bases in between. As DNA, the CDR3 is TGTGCCAGCAGACTGATGGACCCCACTGAAGCTTTCTTT. Amino acid sequence: CASRLMDPTEAFF.

The gene calls are TRBV1 and TRBJ1-1. TRBV1 constitutes a pseudogene. This CDR3 is 15 amino acids long. CDR3 DNA sequence: TGCACCAGCCCCTTTCAAGCGGGGGGGAACACTGAAGCTTTCTTT. It encodes CTSPFQAGGNTEAFF.

The V and J genes are TRBV7-2 and TRBJ1-5; possibly TRBD1 for D (5 bases). The CDR3 runs 14 residues. Per the germline V gene, CDR1 is SGHTA and CDR2 is FQGNSA. V dropped 2 bases and J dropped 3 bases, with 8 bases sitting between them. The CDR3 region is CASSLLTVNQPQHF. The CDR3 nucleotides read TGTGCCAGCAGCTTATTGACAGTCAATCAGCCCCAGCATTTT.

The J gene is TRBJ1-1, the V gene TRBV28; D uncertain. Trimming shortened V by 5 bases and J by 0 bases, and 10 bases separated the two germline ends. Germline V gene lookup returns CDR1 MDHEN and CDR2 SYDVKM. The CDR3 totals 14 residues. CDR3 loop: CASSRGLLNTEAFF. In DNA form, the CDR3 reads TGTGCCAGCAGTCGTGGACTGTTGAACACTGAAGCTTTCTTT.

A word on this clone: Other nucleotide sequences from this sample produce the same CDR3. J is TRBJ2-2 and V is TRBV19, with no clear D. Germline-derived CDR1 and CDR2 are LNHDA and SQIVND (reference sequence). Trimming took 3 bases from V and 4 from J, leaving 6 bases between them. The CDR3 has 13 amino acids. The CDR3 DNA follows: TGTGCCAGTAGTATTCTGGGCACCGGGGAGCTGTTTTTT. Its translation is CASSILGTGELFF.

This clone was detected only once. The V call is TRBV7-9, the J call TRBJ2-7, with 7 bases that match TRBD2. With V trimmed by 5 bases and J by 5 bases, 24 bases remained unmatched. Germline assignment: CDR1 SEHNR and CDR2 FQNEAQ (reference sequence). This CDR3 has 19 residues. The CDR3 here is CASSPGTVLPRRERHEQYF. The CDR3 DNA is TGTGCCAGCAGCCCTGGGACCGTTCTGCCTAGGCGGGAGCGGCACGAGCAGTACTTC.

The rearrangement uses TRBV28 and TRBJ2-3; 7 bases are shared with TRBD2. V dropped 8 bases and J dropped 1; count of bases not matched to a gene: 3. The CDR3 consists of 13 residues. Germline V gene sequence: CDR1 MDHEN, CDR2 SYDVKM. The CDR3 nucleotides read TGTGCCAGCGGCGGGGGTCGCACAGATACGCAGTATTTT. It specifies CASGGGRTDTQYF. Using reference TRBV28 and TRBJ2-3 for the parts outside the CDR3, the full variable domain is DVKVTQSSRYLVKRTGEKVFLECVQDMDHENMFWYRQDPGLGLRLIYFSYDVKMKEKGDIPEGYSVSREKKERFSLILESASTNQTSMYLCASGGGRTDTQYFGPGTRLTVL.

This chain links TRBV4-1 with TRBJ1-1; tentatively, D is TRBD1 (5 bases). CDR1 and CDR2 (germline): MGHRA, YSYEKL. The CDR3 has 14 amino acids. Trimming shortened V by 2 bases and J by 3 bases, and 10 bases separated the two germline ends. CDR3 loop: CASSQQGGYTEAFF. CDR3 nucleotide sequence: TGCGCCAGCAGCCAACAGGGAGGATACACTGAAGCTTTCTTT.

The rearrangement joins TRBV9 to TRBJ1-3; D perhaps matches TRBD1 (6 bases). CDR3 length: 16 residues. The V gene lost 0 bases and the J gene lost 0 bases, with 10 bases spanning the gap. Germline CDR1 and CDR2: SGDLS and YYNGEE. The CDR3 DNA sequence: TGTGCCAGCAGCGTAGGACAGGCGTTCTCTGGAAACACCATATATTTT. This encodes CASSVGQAFSGNTIYF. The full variable domain, in which reference TRBV9 and TRBJ1-3 provide the parts outside the CDR3, is DSGVTQTPKHLITATGQRVTLRCSPRSGDLSVYWYQQSLDQGLQFLIQYYNGEERAKGNILERFSAQQFPDLHSELNLSSLELGDSALYFCASSVGQAFSGNTIYFGEGSWLTVV.

The rearrangement links TRBV28 to TRBJ2-7; 12 nucleotides agree with TRBD2. This CDR3 has 19 residues. J gave up 0 bases and V 4 bases, and 13 bases lay outside the gene matches. Germline V gene lookup returns CDR1 MDHEN and CDR2 SYDVKM. CDR3 DNA sequence: TGTGCCAGCAGTTCCCCCCGGACTAGCGGGACCCAGGGCTCCTACGAGCAGTACTTC. It codes for CASSSPRTSGTQGSYEQYF.

The chain links TRBV28 to TRBJ2-2; the D gene is possibly TRBD2 (6 bases). This CDR3 spans 18 amino acids. Germline V gives CDR1 MDHEN, CDR2 SYDVKM. V lost 1 base and J 4 bases, leaving 19 bases between the germline ends. The chain's CDR3 is CASSLSRSSGILTGELFF. DNA for the CDR3: TGTGCCAGCAGTTTATCGCGGAGTAGCGGCATACTCACCGGGGAGCTGTTTTTT.

In its sample, this clone was seen once. The rearrangement links TRBV5-1 to TRBJ1-4; 10 bases map to TRBD1. V shed 0 bases and J 7 bases; nucleotides not matched to a gene: 6. Germline values: CDR1 SGHRS, CDR2 YFSETQ. This CDR3 is 16 amino acids long. The CDR3 coding sequence is TGCGCCAGCAGCTTGGATCGACAGGGGGCGGGTGAAAAACTGTTTTTT. Translated: CASSLDRQGAGEKLFF.

The chain joins TRBV7-2 to TRBJ2-2; the D is unclear. Germline-derived CDR1 and CDR2 are SGHTA and FQGNSA. This CDR3 is 15 amino acids long. Between the trimmed V and J ends, which lost 1 base and 1 base, there was a span of 7 bases. The chain's CDR3 is CASSLGTGNTGELFF. The CDR3 DNA reads as TGTGCCAGCAGCTTAGGTACGGGGAACACCGGGGAGCTGTTTTTT.

This clone was counted between two and nine times. The chain joins TRBV2 to TRBJ1-2; 7 bases align to TRBD1. J lost 7 bases, V lost 4 bases, and 3 bases had no gene match. This CDR3 contains 12 residues. The germline CDR1 and CDR2 sequences are SNHLY and FYNNEI. The CDR3 sequence: CASSGQGLGYTF. CDR3 DNA sequence: TGTGCCAGCAGTGGACAGGGCCTTGGCTACACCTTC.

The rearrangement joins TRBV4-1 to TRBJ2-7, with TRBD2 matching over 9 bases. Germline assignment: CDR1 MGHRA and CDR2 YSYEKL. V lost 1 base, J lost 2 bases, and 9 bases stayed unmatched. CDR3 size: 17 residues. DNA of the CDR3: TGCGCCAGCAGCCAAGTTCTTAGCGGGAGAGGGACCTACGAGCAGTACTTC. It is translated as CASSQVLSGRGTYEQYF.